The T cell receptor (beta chain) under discussion was sequenced for a study of CXCR3-negative and CXCR3-positive naive CD8 T cells. Study-level points and caveats: TRB CDR3 hydrophobicity was greater in CXCR3-positive naive cells than in CXCR3-negative naive cells. The TRBV-TRBJ usage of naive CXCR3-negative and CXCR3-positive cells was similar, but that of memory cells differed.

The CDR3 length is 15 residues. The germline gives CDR1 MNHNY, CDR2 SVGAGI (reference sequence). The libraries of TRB cDNA were constructed through 5' RACE using UMI labels. TCRdb reanalyzed the 5' RACE reads and collapses them to one entry per CDR3 protein, without DNA. This table holds 90,000 to 100,000 distinct CDR3 sequences. A word on this clonotype: Its antigen is not identified.

The source of this sequence is a human donor in good health. Some clones in this sample may be carry-over from other donors' samples. The rearrangement joins TRBV6-6 to TRBJ2-1; TCRdb picks TRBD2, but there is no DNA to check that call. The specimen sequenced was naive CXCR3- CD8+ T cells from blood. The subset here: CD45RO-CCR7+CD27+CD95- naive CD8+ T cells lacking CXCR3 (TNR3-). CDR3 region: CASTYAIDGSREQFF.